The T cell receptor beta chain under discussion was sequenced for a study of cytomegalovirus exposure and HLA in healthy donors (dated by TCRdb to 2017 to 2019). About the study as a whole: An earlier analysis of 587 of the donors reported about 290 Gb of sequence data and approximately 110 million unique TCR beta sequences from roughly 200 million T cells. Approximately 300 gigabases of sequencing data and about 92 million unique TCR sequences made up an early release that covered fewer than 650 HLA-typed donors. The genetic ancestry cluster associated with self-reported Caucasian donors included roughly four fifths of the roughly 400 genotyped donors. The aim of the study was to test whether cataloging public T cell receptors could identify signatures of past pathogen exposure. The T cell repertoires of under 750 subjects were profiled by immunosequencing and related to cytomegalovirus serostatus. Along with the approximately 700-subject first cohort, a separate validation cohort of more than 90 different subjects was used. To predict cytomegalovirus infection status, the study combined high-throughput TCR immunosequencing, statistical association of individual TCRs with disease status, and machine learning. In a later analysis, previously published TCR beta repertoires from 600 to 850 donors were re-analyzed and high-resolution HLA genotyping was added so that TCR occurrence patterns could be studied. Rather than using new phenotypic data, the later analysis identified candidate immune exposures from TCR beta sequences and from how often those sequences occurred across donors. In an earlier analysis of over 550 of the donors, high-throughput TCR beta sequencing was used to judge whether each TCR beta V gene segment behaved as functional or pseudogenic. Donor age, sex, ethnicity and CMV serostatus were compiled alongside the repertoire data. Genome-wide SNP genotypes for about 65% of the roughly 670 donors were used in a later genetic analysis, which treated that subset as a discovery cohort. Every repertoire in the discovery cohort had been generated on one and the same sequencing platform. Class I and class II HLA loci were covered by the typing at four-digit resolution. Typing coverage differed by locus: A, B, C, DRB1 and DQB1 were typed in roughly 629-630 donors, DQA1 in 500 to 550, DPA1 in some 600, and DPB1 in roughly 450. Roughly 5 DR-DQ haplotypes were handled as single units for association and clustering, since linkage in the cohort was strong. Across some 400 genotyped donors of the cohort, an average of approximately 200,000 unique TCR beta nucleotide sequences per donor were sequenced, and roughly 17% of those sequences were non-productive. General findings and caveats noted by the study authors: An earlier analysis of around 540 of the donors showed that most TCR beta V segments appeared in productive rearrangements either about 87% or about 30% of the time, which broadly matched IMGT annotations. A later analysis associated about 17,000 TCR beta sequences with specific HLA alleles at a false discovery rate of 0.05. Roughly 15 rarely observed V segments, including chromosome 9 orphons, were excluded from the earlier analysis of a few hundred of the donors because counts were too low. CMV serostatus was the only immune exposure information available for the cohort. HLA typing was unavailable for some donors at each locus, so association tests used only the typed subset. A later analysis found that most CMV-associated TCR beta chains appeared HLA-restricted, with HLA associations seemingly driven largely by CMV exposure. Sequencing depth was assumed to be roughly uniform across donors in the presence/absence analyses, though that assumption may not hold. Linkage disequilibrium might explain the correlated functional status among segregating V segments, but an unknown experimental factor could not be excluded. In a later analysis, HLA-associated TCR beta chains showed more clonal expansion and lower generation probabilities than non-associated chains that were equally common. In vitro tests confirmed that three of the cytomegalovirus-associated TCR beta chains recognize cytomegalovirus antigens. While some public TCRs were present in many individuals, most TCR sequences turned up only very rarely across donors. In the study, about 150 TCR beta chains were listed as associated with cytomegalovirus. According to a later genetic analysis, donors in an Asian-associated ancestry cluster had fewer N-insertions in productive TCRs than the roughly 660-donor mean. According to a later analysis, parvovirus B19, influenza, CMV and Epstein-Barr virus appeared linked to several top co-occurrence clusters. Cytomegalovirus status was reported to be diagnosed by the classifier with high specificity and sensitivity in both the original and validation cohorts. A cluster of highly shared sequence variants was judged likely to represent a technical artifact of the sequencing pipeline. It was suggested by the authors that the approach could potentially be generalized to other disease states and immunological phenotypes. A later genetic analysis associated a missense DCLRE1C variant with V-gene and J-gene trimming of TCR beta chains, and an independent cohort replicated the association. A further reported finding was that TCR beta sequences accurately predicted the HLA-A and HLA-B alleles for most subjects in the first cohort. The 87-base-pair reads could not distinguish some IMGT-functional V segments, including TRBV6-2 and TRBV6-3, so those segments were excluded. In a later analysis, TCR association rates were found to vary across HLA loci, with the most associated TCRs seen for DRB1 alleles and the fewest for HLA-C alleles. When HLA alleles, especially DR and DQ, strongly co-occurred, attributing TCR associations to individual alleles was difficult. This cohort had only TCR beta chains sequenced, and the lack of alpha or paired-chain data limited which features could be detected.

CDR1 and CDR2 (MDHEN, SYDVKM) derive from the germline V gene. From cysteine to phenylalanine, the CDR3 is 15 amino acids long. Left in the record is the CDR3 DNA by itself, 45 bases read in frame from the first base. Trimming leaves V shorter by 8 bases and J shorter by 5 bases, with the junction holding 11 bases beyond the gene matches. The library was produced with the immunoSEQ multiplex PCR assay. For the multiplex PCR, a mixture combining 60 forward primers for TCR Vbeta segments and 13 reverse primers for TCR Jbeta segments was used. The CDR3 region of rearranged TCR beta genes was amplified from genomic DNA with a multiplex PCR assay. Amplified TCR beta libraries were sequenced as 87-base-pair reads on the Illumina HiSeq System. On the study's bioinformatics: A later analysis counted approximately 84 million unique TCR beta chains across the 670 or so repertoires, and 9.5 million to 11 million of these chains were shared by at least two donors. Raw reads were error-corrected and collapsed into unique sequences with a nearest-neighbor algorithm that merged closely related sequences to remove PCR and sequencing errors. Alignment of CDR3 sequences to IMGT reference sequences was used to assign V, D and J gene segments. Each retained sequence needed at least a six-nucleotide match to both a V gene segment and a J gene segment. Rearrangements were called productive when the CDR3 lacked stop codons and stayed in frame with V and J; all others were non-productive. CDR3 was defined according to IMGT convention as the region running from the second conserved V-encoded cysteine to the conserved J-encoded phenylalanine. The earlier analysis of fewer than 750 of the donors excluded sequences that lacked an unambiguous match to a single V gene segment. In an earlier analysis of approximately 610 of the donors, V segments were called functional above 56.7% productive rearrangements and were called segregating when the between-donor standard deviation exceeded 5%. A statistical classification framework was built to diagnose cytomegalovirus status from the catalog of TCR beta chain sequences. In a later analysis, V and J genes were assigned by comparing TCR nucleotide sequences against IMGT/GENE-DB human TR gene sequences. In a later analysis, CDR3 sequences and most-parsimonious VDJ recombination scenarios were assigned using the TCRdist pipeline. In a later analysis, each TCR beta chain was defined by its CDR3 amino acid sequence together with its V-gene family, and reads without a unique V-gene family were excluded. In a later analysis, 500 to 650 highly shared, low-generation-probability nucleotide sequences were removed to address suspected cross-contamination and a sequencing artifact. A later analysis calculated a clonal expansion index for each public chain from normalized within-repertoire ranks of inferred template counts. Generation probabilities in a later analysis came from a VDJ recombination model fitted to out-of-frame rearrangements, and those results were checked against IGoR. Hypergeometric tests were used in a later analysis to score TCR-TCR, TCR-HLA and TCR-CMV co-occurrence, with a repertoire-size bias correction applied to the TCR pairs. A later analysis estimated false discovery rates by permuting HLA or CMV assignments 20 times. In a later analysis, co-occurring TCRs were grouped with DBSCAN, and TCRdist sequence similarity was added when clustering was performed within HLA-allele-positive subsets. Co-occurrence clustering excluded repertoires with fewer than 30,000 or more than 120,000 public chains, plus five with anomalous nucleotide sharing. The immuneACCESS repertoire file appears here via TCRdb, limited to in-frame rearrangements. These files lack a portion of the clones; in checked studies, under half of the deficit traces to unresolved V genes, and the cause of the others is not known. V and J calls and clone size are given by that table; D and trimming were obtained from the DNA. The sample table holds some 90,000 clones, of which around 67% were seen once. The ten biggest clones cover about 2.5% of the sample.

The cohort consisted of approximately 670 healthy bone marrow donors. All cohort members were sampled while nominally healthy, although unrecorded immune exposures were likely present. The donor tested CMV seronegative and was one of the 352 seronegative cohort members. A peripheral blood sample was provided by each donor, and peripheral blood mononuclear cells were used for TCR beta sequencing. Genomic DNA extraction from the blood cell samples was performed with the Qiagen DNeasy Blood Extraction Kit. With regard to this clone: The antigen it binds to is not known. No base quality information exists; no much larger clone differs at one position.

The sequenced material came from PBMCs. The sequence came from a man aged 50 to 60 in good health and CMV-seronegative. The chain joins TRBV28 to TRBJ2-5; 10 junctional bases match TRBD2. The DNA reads TGTGCCAGCGACTCTCTAGCGGGGGCTTATGAGACCCAGTACTTC. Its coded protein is CASDSLAGAYETQYF.